This entry is about one T cell receptor beta chain. Its antigen is still unknown. The V and J ends lost 6 bases and 0 bases respectively, with 5 bases between them. The germline gives CDR1 MNHEY, CDR2 SVGAGI. The CDR3 contains 13 residues. This entry comes from a study of T cell responses to AZD1222 COVID-19 vaccine. Whole-study results and caveats: Seropositivity was recorded at baseline in only 5 or 6 AZD1222 recipients.

Generated by immunoSEQ multiplex PCR, the TCRdb table keeps only in-frame clones and is missing some. Among 100,000 to 150,000 clones, about 93% were seen once, and the ten largest hold 4% to 6%. This receptor was obtained from an adult who received the AZD1222 COVID-19 vaccine. V and J are TRBV6-5 and TRBJ2-2; D is uncertain. This material consisted of peripheral blood, taken 28 days after the second AZD1222 dose. CDR3 residues: CASRTPNTGELFF. DNA of the CDR3: TGTGCCAGCAGGACTCCGAACACCGGGGAGCTGTTTTTT.